This T cell receptor (beta chain) appears in the sequencing data of a study of long-term antiretroviral therapy in people with HIV. Regarding this clone: Its antigen is not known.

This CDR3 spans 18 amino acids. Germline V lookup: CDR1 MNHNS, CDR2 SASEGT. Trimming shortened V by 4 bases and J by 3 bases, and 24 bases separated the two germline ends. An immunoSEQ assay, version v3.0, was performed at survey level. Sequencing used immunoSEQ multiplex PCR; TCRdb keeps in-frame clones, though not all of them. The sample has tens of thousands of clones, around 97% seen once. Overall study findings and caveats: Documentation of ART adherence, viral resistance or therapy changes was absent.

The sequenced sample was unsorted PBMCs, obtained 6.9 years after starting antiretroviral therapy. This TCR was recovered from a man aged 25 to 40 with HIV. The chain links TRBV6-1 to TRBJ1-2; D is possibly TRBD1 (5 bases). The CDR3 nucleotides read TGTGCCAGCAGTGCCCCCAAGGACGCGCTACGGGGGGACTATGGCTACACCTTC. This translates into CASSAPKDALRGDYGYTF.